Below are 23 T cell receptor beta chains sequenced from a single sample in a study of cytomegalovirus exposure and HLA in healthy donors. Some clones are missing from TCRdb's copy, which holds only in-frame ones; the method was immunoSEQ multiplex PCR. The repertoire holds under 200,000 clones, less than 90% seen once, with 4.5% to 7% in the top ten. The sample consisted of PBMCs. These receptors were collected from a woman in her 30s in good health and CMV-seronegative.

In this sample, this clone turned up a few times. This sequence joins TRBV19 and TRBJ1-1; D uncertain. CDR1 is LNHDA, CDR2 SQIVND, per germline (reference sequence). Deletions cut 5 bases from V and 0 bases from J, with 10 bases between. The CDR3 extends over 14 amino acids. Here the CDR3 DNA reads TGTGCCAGTAGTTTGGGAGGGATGAACACTGAAGCTTTCTTT. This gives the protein CASSLGGMNTEAFF. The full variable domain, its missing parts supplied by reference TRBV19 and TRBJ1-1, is DGGITQSPKYLFRKEGQNVTLSCEQNLNHDAMYWYRQDPGQGLRLIYYSQIVNDFQKGDIAEGYSVSREKKESFPLTVTSAQKNPTAFYLCASSLGGMNTEAFFGQGTRLTVV.

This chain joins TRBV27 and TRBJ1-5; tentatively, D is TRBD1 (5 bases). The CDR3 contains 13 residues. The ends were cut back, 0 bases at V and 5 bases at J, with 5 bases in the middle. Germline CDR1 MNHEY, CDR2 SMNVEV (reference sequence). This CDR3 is CASSLSGDQPQHF. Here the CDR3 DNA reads TGTGCCAGCAGTTTATCAGGGGATCAGCCCCAGCATTTT.

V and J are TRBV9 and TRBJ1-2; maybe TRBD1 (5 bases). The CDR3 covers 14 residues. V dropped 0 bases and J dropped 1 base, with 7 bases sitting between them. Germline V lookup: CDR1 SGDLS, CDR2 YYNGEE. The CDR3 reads CASSVAQGNYGYTF. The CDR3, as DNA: TGTGCCAGCAGCGTAGCTCAGGGTAACTATGGCTACACCTTC.

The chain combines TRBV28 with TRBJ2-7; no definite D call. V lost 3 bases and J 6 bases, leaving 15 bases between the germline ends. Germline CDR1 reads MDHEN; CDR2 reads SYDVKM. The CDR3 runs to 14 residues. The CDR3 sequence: CASSFPRPKGEQYF. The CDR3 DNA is TGTGCCAGCAGTTTTCCACGGCCTAAAGGCGAGCAGTACTTC.

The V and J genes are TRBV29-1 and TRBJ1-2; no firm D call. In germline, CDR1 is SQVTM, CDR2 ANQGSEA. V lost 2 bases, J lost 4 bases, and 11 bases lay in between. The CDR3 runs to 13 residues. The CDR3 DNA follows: TGCAGCGTTGAACCGCAGGTGGGCTATGGCTACACCTTC. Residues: CSVEPQVGYGYTF. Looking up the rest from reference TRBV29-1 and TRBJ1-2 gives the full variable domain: SAVISQKPSRDICQRGTSLTIQCQVDSQVTMMFWYRQQPGQSLTLIATANQGSEATYESGFVIDKFPISRPNLTFSTLTVSNMSPEDSSIYLCSVEPQVGYGYTFGSGTRLTVV.

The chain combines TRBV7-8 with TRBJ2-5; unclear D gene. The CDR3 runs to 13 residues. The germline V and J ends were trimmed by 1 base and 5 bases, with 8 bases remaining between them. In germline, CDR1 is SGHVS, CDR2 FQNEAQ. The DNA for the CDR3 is TGTGCCAGCAGCTTAGTACGCCGGGAGACCCAGTACTTC. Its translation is CASSLVRRETQYF.

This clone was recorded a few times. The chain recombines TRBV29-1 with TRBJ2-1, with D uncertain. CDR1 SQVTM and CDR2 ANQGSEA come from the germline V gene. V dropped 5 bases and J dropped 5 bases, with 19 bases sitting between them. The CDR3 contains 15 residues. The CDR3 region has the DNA TGCAGCGTTTCGTCTGCGAACCTAATAGACAATGAGCAGTTCTTC. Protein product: CSVSSANLIDNEQFF.

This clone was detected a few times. The CDR3 coding sequence is TGTGCCAGCAGTGATGACAGGGCGGCTGGCTACACCTTC. Its protein product is CASSDDRAAGYTF. The chain has TRBV2 and TRBJ1-2, with 7 bases aligning to TRBD1. CDR3 length: 13 amino acids. Germline V gene sequence: CDR1 SNHLY, CDR2 FYNNEI. Trimming cost V 3 bases and J 7 bases; bases outside gene matches: 5.

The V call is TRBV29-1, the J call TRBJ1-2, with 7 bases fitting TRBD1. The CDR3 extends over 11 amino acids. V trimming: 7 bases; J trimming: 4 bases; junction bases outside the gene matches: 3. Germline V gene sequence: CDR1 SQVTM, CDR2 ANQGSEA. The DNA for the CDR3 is TGCAGCGCGACAGGGACCTATGGCTACACCTTC. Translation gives CSATGTYGYTF. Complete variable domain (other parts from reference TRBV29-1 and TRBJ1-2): SAVISQKPSRDICQRGTSLTIQCQVDSQVTMMFWYRQQPGQSLTLIATANQGSEATYESGFVIDKFPISRPNLTFSTLTVSNMSPEDSSIYLCSATGTYGYTFGSGTRLTVV.

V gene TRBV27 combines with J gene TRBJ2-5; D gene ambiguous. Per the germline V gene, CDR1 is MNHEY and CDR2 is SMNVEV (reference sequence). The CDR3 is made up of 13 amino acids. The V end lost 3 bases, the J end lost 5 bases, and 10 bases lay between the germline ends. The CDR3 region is CASSLGHRETQYF. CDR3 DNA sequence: TGTGCCAGCAGTTTGGGCCACCGGGAGACCCAGTACTTC.

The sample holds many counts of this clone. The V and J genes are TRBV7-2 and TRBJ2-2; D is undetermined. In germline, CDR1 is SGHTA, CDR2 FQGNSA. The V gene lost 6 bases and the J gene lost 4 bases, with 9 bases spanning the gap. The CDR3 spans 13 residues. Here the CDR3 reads CASRGTFTGELFF. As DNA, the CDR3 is TGTGCCAGCAGGGGCACCTTCACCGGGGAGCTGTTTTTT.

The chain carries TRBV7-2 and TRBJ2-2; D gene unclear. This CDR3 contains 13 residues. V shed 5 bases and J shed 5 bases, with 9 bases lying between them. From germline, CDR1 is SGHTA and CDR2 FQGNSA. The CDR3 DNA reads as TGTGCCAGCAGCCCCCATGTGACCGGGGAGCTGTTTTTT. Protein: CASSPHVTGELFF. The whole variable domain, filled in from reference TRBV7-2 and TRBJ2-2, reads GAGVSQSPSNKVTEKGKDVELRCDPISGHTALYWYRQSLGQGLEFLIYFQGNSAPDKSGLPSDRFSAERTGGSVSTLTIQRTQQEDSAVYLCASSPHVTGELFFGEGSRLTVL.

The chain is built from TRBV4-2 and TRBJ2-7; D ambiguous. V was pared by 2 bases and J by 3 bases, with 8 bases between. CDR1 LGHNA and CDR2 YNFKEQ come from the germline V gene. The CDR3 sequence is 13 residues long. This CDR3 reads CASSQTPSYEQYF. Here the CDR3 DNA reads TGTGCCAGCAGCCAAACCCCTAGCTACGAGCAGTACTTC.

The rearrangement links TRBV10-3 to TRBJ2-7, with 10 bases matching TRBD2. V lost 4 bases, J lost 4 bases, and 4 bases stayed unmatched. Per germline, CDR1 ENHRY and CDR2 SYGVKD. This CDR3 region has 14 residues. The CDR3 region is CAISVASGSYEQYF. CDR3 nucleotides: TGTGCCATCAGTGTCGCTAGCGGGAGTTACGAGCAGTACTTC.

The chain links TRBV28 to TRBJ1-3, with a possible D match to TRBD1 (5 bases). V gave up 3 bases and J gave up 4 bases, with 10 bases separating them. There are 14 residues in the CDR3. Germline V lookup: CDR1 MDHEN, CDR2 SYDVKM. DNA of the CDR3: TGTGCCAGCAGTTTGTGGGGGACCGGAAACACCATATATTTT. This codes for CASSLWGTGNTIYF.

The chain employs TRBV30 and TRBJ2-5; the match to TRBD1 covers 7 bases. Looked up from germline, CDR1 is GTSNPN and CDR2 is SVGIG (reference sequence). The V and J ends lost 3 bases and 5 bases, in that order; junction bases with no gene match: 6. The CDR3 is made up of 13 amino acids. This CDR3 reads CAWSGQVGETQYF. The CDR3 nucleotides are TGTGCCTGGAGCGGACAGGTGGGCGAGACCCAGTACTTC.

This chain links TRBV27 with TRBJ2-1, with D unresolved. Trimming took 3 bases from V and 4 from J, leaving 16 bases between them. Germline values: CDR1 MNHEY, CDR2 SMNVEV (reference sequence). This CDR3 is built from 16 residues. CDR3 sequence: CASSFVPEALYNEQFF. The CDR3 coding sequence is TGTGCCAGCAGTTTTGTTCCAGAGGCTCTATACAATGAGCAGTTCTTC.

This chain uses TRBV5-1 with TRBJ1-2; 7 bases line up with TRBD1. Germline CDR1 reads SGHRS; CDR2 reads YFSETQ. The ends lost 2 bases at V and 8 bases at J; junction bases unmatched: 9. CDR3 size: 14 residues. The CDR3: CASSLEGASQGYTF. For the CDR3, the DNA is TGCGCCAGCAGCTTAGAGGGGGCCTCCCAGGGCTACACCTTC.

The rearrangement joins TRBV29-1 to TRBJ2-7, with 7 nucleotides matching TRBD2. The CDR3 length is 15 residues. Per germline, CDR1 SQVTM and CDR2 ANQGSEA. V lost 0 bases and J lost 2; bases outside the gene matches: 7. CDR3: CSVEEAGQETYEQYF. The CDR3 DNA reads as TGCAGCGTTGAAGAAGCGGGGCAGGAGACCTACGAGCAGTACTTC.

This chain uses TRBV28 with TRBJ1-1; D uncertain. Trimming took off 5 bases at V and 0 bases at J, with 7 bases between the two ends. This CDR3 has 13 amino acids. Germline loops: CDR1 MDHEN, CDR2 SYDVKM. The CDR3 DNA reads TGTGCCAGCAGTACAGCATTGAACACTGAAGCTTTCTTT. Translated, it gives CASSTALNTEAFF.

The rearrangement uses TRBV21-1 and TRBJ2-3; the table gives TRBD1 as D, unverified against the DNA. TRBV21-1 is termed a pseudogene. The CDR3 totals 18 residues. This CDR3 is CASSEEGQGTTSTDTQYF. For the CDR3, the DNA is TGTGCCAGCAGCGAAGAAGGGCAGGGCACTACTAGCACAGATACGCAGTATTTT.

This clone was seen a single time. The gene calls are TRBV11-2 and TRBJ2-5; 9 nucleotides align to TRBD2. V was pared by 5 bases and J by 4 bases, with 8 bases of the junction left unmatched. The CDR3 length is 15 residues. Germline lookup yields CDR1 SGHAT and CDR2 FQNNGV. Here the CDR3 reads CASSILAGHPETQYF. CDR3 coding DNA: TGTGCCAGCAGCATCCTAGCGGGGCACCCAGAGACCCAGTACTTC. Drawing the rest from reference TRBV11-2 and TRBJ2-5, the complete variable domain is EAGVAQSPRYKIIEKRQSVAFWCNPISGHATLYWYQQILGQGPKLLIQFQNNGVVDDSQLPKDRFSAERLKGVDSTLKIQPAKLEDSAVYLCASSILAGHPETQYFGPGTRLLVL.

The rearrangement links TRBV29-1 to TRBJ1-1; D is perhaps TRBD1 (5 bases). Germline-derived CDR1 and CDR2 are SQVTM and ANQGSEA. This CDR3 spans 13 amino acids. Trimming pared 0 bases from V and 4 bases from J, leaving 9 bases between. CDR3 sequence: CSVEDRGGTEAFF. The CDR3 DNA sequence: TGCAGCGTTGAAGATCGGGGGGGCACTGAAGCTTTCTTT.